Listed below are T cell receptor beta chains from one sample, sequenced in a study of shared clonotypes between healthy human individuals. The protocol was immunoSEQ multiplex PCR, while the TCRdb copy is restricted to in-frame clones and leaves out a portion. The table lists 2 million to 2.5 million clones, roughly 94% of them singletons. The sample taken for sequencing was naive CD8+ T cells sorted from blood. The receptors originated from a man between 18 and 35 years old in good health. CDR3s include the opening cysteine and the closing phenylalanine or tryptophan. The D gene is left open where the match is weak. Some rows mark clone size as missing; the rest say once, few, many or name a class of expanded clone.

j_call,clone_size,v_call,d_call,cdr3_nt,cdr3_aa
TRBJ1-3,-,TRBV4-1,-,TGCGCCAGCAGCCAACCCGTCGGAAGCCTCTCTGGAAACACCATATATTTT,CASSQPVGSLSGNTIYF
TRBJ2-3,once,TRBV11-2,-,TGTGCCAGCAGCTTATCCGGACCCCGAGGCACAGATACGCAGTATTTT,CASSLSGPRGTDTQYF
TRBJ2-5,-,TRBV11-2,-,TGTGCCAGCACCTTCGGGGGAGAGACCCAGTACTTC,CASTFGGETQYF
TRBJ1-5,-,TRBV19,-,TGTGCCAGTAGTATAGTAGGACTAGGGACGACATATAGCAATCAGCCCCAGCATTTT,CASSIVGLGTTYSNQPQHF
TRBJ2-7,-,TRBV6-6,-,TGTGCCAGCAGACTACAGGATTTCTCCTACGAGCAGTACTTC,CASRLQDFSYEQYF
TRBJ2-5,-,TRBV6-5,TRBD1,TGTGCCAGCAGTCCGGGACAGGGGGAAGGAGAGACCCAGTACTTC,CASSPGQGEGETQYF
TRBJ2-3,-,TRBV6-5,-,TGTGCCAGCAGCTACTTCACAGGGTCAGATACGCAGTATTTT,CASSYFTGSDTQYF
TRBJ1-2,-,TRBV6-5,-,TGTGCCAGCAGTTACACGACAGACTATGGCTACACCTTC,CASSYTTDYGYTF
TRBJ2-1,-,TRBV20-1,-,TGCAGTGCTCCCCAGCGGGAGCAGTTCTTC,CSAPQREQFF
TRBJ2-1,once,TRBV10-2,TRBD2,TGCGCCAGCAGTGATGGCACTAGCGGGACCGATGAGCAGTTCTTC,CASSDGTSGTDEQFF
TRBJ1-1,once,TRBV7-3,-,TGTGCCAGCAGCCCCCGGCCCGGAACTGAAGCTTTCTTT,CASSPRPGTEAFF
TRBJ2-2,-,TRBV2,-,TGTGCCAGCAGGGGCCCGACAGGTCTGGCCGGGGAGCTGTTTTTT,CASRGPTGLAGELFF
TRBJ2-1,-,TRBV9,-,TGTGCCAGCAGCGTAGGGGGTGATGAGCAGTTCTTC,CASSVGGDEQFF
TRBJ2-4,-,TRBV27,TRBD1,TGTGCCAGCAGTTTATTGGGACAGGAAAACATTCAGTACTTC,CASSLLGQENIQYF
TRBJ2-7,-,TRBV7-9,TRBD2,TGTGCCAGCAGCTATTCACTAGCGGGGGGCTCCTACGAGCAGTACTTC,CASSYSLAGGSYEQYF
TRBJ1-5,-,TRBV6-5,-,TGTGCCAGCAGTTACTCGTCGGATCAGCCCCAGCATTTT,CASSYSSDQPQHF
TRBJ2-7,-,TRBV2,-,TGTGCCAGCAGTGAAGCGCTTCCCGGCTCCTACGAGCAGTACTTC,CASSEALPGSYEQYF
TRBJ1-4,few,TRBV7-9,-,TGTGCCAGCAGCTTCGCAGGGTGGGATGAAAAACTGTTTTTT,CASSFAGWDEKLFF
TRBJ2-1,-,TRBV7-9,-,TGTGCCAGCAGCTTAAGGACCACGGATGAGCAGTTCTTC,CASSLRTTDEQFF
TRBJ2-7,-,TRBV19,-,TGTGCCAGTAGCCCCACATTAGCGGCCTACGAGCAGTACTTC,CASSPTLAAYEQYF
TRBJ1-2,-,TRBV4-3,-,TGCGCCAGCAGCCATCTTTCTGGACCTCGGGATGGCTACACCTTC,CASSHLSGPRDGYTF
TRBJ2-5,-,TRBV9,-,TGTGCCAGCAGCGTAGTCTCAGGGGAGACCCAGTACTTC,CASSVVSGETQYF
TRBJ2-2,-,TRBV6-1,-,TGTGCCAGCAGTGCATGGCAGTACACCGGGGAGCTGTTTTTT,CASSAWQYTGELFF
TRBJ2-3,-,TRBV10-3,-,TGTGCCGTTGGCACAGATACGCAGTATTTT,CAVGTDTQYF
TRBJ2-2,-,TRBV7-9,-,TGTGCCAGCAGCTCCGGATCTAATATGAACACCGGGGAGCTGTTTTTT,CASSSGSNMNTGELFF
TRBJ2-7,-,TRBV9,TRBD1,TGTGCCAGCAGCGTAGAAGCGACAGGGGCCTACGAGCAGTACTTC,CASSVEATGAYEQYF
TRBJ2-3,-,TRBV5-1,TRBD2,TGCGCCAGCAGCTTGGCGCTAGCGGGAACCACTAGCACAGATACGCAGTATTTT,CASSLALAGTTSTDTQYF
TRBJ2-1,-,TRBV6-1,-,TGTGCCAGCAGTGAACGGGGACTTTACAATGAGCAGTTCTTC,CASSERGLYNEQFF
TRBJ1-4,-,TRBV4-3,TRBD1,TGCGCCAGCAGCCAAGGGACAGGGGGTGTTGAAAAACTGTTTTTT,CASSQGTGGVEKLFF
TRBJ1-2,-,TRBV5-1,-,TGCGCCAGCAGCTTGGCGGGGGCAGATGGCTACACCTTC,CASSLAGADGYTF
TRBJ2-2,-,TRBV4-3,-,TGCGCCAGCAGCCCATTTGTGCCGTTGCGGGGCAACACCGGGGAGCTGTTTTTT,CASSPFVPLRGNTGELFF
TRBJ2-3,-,TRBV7-8,TRBD2,TGTGCCAGCAGCCTCCTAGCGGGAGGGCAAGATACGCAGTATTTT,CASSLLAGGQDTQYF
TRBJ1-6,-,TRBV5-1,-,TGCGCCAGCAGCTATACGGACTCCCGGGGGGCCCTCCACTTT,CASSYTDSRGALHF
TRBJ2-1,-,TRBV7-9,TRBD2,TGTGCCAGCACCATACTCCCCCCTTTAGCGGGAGAGTGGGACAATGAGCAGTTCTTC,CASTILPPLAGEWDNEQFF
TRBJ1-5,-,TRBV10-3,-,TGTGCCATCAGTGAGGACCAGGGGCTCAATCAGCCCCAGCATTTT,CAISEDQGLNQPQHF
TRBJ2-3,-,TRBV7-6,TRBD2,TGTGCCAGCAGCTCGGGACTAGCGGGGGACCCTGATACGCAGTATTTT,CASSSGLAGDPDTQYF
TRBJ2-7,-,TRBV2,-,TGTGCCAGCAGTGAAGCGCCGGGAGAGGAGCAGTACTTC,CASSEAPGEEQYF
TRBJ2-7,-,TRBV6-5,-,TGTGCCAGCAGTTACGAGACAGGCTACCACGAGCAGTACTTC,CASSYETGYHEQYF
TRBJ2-3,-,TRBV9,-,TGTGCCAGCAGCGTAGTTCATGGTGAAGGCACAGATACGCAGTATTTT,CASSVVHGEGTDTQYF
TRBJ1-2,-,TRBV15,-,TGTGCCACCAGCAGAGATCGGTCACCCCAGGCGCTAGGCTACACCTTC,CATSRDRSPQALGYTF
TRBJ1-1,once,TRBV7-9,-,TGTGCCAGCAGCGACCAGGGCACTGAAGCTTTCTTT,CASSDQGTEAFF
TRBJ2-7,few,TRBV7-9,-,TGTGCCAGCAGCCCGGACATCTCCTACGAGCAGTACTTC,CASSPDISYEQYF
TRBJ1-1,-,TRBV2,-,TGTGCCAGCAGTGATAGCCCGGGGAACACTGAAGCTTTCTTT,CASSDSPGNTEAFF
TRBJ2-2,-,TRBV5-1,TRBD1,TGCGCCAGCAGCGAACGACAGGGGGCGTACACCGGGGAGCTGTTTTTT,CASSERQGAYTGELFF
TRBJ2-3,-,TRBV7-9,TRBD2,TGTGCCAGCAGCTTACAACTAGCGGGTCTCACAGATACGCAGTATTTT,CASSLQLAGLTDTQYF
TRBJ2-7,few,TRBV9,-,TGTGCCAGCAGCCCGGGGACCTACGAGCAGTACTTC,CASSPGTYEQYF
TRBJ2-7,-,TRBV5-6,-,TGTGCCAGCAGCTTGGTGTCTCCGAGGCACGAGCAGTACTTC,CASSLVSPRHEQYF
TRBJ1-1,-,TRBV7-8,TRBD1,TGTGCCAGCAGCTGGGGACAGGGCGGGACGGACACTGAAGCTTTCTTT,CASSWGQGGTDTEAFF
TRBJ2-1,-,TRBV27,-,TGTGCCAGCTTTTTCGGCGGGCCTCCCTACAATGAGCAGTTCTTC,CASFFGGPPYNEQFF